The 32 T cell receptor beta chains presented below share a single source sample, sequenced in a study of T cell repertoires in cytomegalovirus infection. Via MiXCR, TCRdb re-called the reads, giving one row per CDR3 protein. This sample has about 400,000 distinct CDR3 sequences, with roughly 18% found just once. Sample: PBMCs. All receptors derive from a human donor in good health (CMV status not recorded). Some clones in this sample may be carry-over from other donors' samples.

This clonotype was found a few times. The rearrangement uses TRBV5-1 and TRBJ2-1, with 13 bases matching TRBD2. Germline values: CDR1 SGHRS, CDR2 YFSETQ. The CDR3 has 15 amino acids. Trimming at V came to 5 bases and at J to 7 bases, leaving 6 bases not matched to a gene. CDR3 DNA sequence: TGCGCCAGCAGACCCGGGACTAGCGGGGCAAATGAGCAGTTCTTC. This codes for CASRPGTSGANEQFF.

This clonotype came up many times. V usage is TRBV6-2 or TRBV6-3 and J usage is TRBJ2-3; D perhaps matches TRBD2 (6 bases). Germline lookup yields CDR1 MNHEY and CDR2 SVGEGT. The CDR3 length is 12 residues. V was cut by 7 bases and J by 9 bases, with 14 bases left in between. This CDR3 is CASNNPAGTQYF. The CDR3 DNA reads as TGTGCCAGCAACAATCCGGCGGGGACGCAGTATTTT.

This chain links TRBV12-3 or TRBV12-4 with TRBJ2-7, with D unclear. This CDR3 comprises 12 residues. The ends were cut back, 4 bases at V and 5 bases at J, with 9 bases in the middle. CDR3 sequence (DNA): TGTGCCAGCAGTTCCCCTAGGAACGAGCAGTACTTC. The encoded protein is CASSSPRNEQYF.

This clonotype was seen ten or more times. CDR3 sequence: CASSLGQPQHF. In nucleotides, the CDR3 is TGTGCCAGCAGTTTAGGTCAGCCCCAGCATTTT. The chain couples TRBV28 to TRBJ1-5; D remains ambiguous. V lost 2 bases and J 6 bases, leaving 2 bases between the germline ends. The germline V gene has CDR1 MDHEN and CDR2 SYDVKM. This CDR3 has 11 amino acids.

The rearrangement uses TRBV5-4 and TRBJ1-2, with D uncertain. Per germline, CDR1 SGHNT and CDR2 YYREEE (reference sequence). This CDR3 has 15 residues. Trimming pared 0 bases from V and 0 bases from J, leaving 9 bases between. This chain's CDR3 is CASSLELSSNYGYTF. DNA for the CDR3: TGTGCCAGCAGCTTGGAATTGAGTTCTAACTATGGCTACACCTTC. Filled out from reference TRBV5-4 and TRBJ1-2, the complete variable domain reads ETGVTQSPTHLIKTRGQQVTLRCSSQSGHNTVSWYQQALGQGPQFIFQYYREEENGRGNFPPRFSGLQFPNYSSELNVNALELDDSALYLCASSLELSSNYGYTFGSGTRLTVV.

The chain uses TRBV5-1 and TRBJ2-2, with 11 bases matching TRBD1. The V gene's germline CDR1 is SGHRS and CDR2 YFSETQ. V was pared by 3 bases and J by 6 bases, with 1 base of the junction left unmatched. CDR3 length: 14 residues. As DNA, the CDR3 is TGCGCCAGCAGCTGGACAGGGGGCCCCGGGGAGCTGTTTTTT. Encoded protein: CASSWTGGPGELFF.

The CDR3, as DNA: TGTGCCAGCAGGTCCGGGGCTAACTATGGCTACACCTTC. Its translation is CASRSGANYGYTF. V and J are TRBV6-5 and TRBJ1-2; D unresolved. Trimming stripped 6 bases from V and 0 bases from J, with 8 bases between. The CDR3 contains 13 residues. The germline gives CDR1 MNHEY, CDR2 SVGAGI.

This clonotype was counted many times. CDR3 nucleotide sequence: TGTGCCAGCAGCCCCCCGTGGGGGTTGACAGATACGCAGTATTTT. Its protein is CASSPPWGLTDTQYF. The V and J genes are TRBV7-2 and TRBJ2-3; either TRBD1 or TRBD2 may fit D (5 bases each). This CDR3 has 15 residues. The germline gives CDR1 SGHTA, CDR2 FQGNSA. The germline V and J ends were trimmed by 5 bases and 3 bases, with 15 bases remaining between them.

The sample holds many counts of this clonotype. V and J are TRBV4-1 and TRBJ1-5; 10 positions match TRBD1. CDR1 and CDR2 (germline): MGHRA, YSYEKL. The CDR3 is made up of 15 amino acids. V gave up 2 bases and J gave up 6 bases; unmatched junction bases: 4. For the CDR3, the DNA is TGCGCCAGCAGCCAAACTCGACAGGGGGCTCAGCCCCAGCATTTT. This sequence encodes CASSQTRQGAQPQHF.

The rearrangement uses TRBV7-2 and TRBJ2-2; 8 nucleotides align to TRBD2. Germline V gene data show CDR1 as SGHTA and CDR2 as FQGNSA. CDR3 length: 15 amino acids. After removal of 8 bases from V and 4 bases from J, the junction contained 9 bases not matched to a gene. CDR3 in amino acids: CASPSGSVSTGELFF. The CDR3 bases are TGTGCCAGCCCGAGCGGGAGCGTGAGCACCGGGGAGCTGTTTTTT.

The rearrangement joins TRBV27 to TRBJ2-7; D perhaps matches TRBD1 (6 bases). Trimming removed 6 bases from V and 2 bases from J, with 17 bases in between. CDR3 length: 15 residues. Germline values: CDR1 MNHEY, CDR2 SMNVEV (reference sequence). CDR3 sequence: CASSPRHRAPYEQYF. Written as DNA, the CDR3 is TGTGCCAGCAGCCCGAGGCACAGGGCCCCCTACGAGCAGTACTTC.

This clonotype was seen repeatedly, ten times or more. This sequence joins TRBV28 and TRBJ2-1; TRBD2 matches 8 bases. The J segment lost 1 base and the V segment lost 6 bases, leaving 5 bases of the junction unmatched. The CDR3 consists of 15 residues. Germline CDR1 reads MDHEN; CDR2 reads SYDVKM. CDR3 nucleotide sequence: TGTGCCAGCAGCAATAGCGGGGAGTCCTACAATGAGCAGTTCTTC. Protein product: CASSNSGESYNEQFF.

The chain combines TRBV5-5 with TRBJ2-1; TRBD2 might be the D (5 bases). Trimming left V 0 bases short and J 9 bases short, with 10 bases between. Per germline, CDR1 SGHKS and CDR2 YYEKEE (reference sequence). This CDR3 has 13 residues. CDR3 in amino acids: CASSLGKGVEQFF. The CDR3 DNA reads as TGTGCCAGCAGCTTGGGAAAGGGAGTTGAGCAGTTCTTC.

In this sample, this clonotype turned up a few times. The J gene is TRBJ2-1, the V gene TRBV11-2, with D perhaps TRBD2 (6 bases). V dropped 0 bases and J dropped 10 bases, with 16 bases sitting between them. The CDR3 length is 15 residues. The V gene's germline CDR1 is SGHAT and CDR2 FQNNGV. The CDR3: CASSLDGVWEAEQFF. For the CDR3, the DNA is TGTGCCAGCAGCTTAGATGGGGTTTGGGAGGCGGAGCAGTTCTTC.

This clonotype was counted a few times. V gene TRBV6-1 combines with J gene TRBJ2-7; TRBD1 agrees at 7 bases. The CDR3 has 12 residues. CDR1 and CDR2 (germline): MNHNS, SASEGT. The junction had 5 bases not matched to a gene; V was cut back by 6 bases and J by 6 bases. DNA of the CDR3: TGTGCCAGCAGCAGACAGGGATCCGAGCAGTACTTC. Amino acid sequence: CASSRQGSEQYF.

This clonotype was detected many times. This chain links TRBV7-9 with TRBJ2-3, with D maybe TRBD2 (6 bases). The CDR3 contains 18 residues. The germline V and J ends were trimmed by 5 bases and 1 base, with 22 bases remaining between them. The V gene's germline CDR1 is SEHNR and CDR2 FQNEAQ (reference sequence). The CDR3 loop reads CASSPVSGASSGTDTQYF. The CDR3 DNA sequence: TGTGCCAGCAGCCCCGTGTCGGGAGCCTCTAGCGGCACAGATACGCAGTATTTT.

There are many counts of this clonotype. This rearrangement joins TRBV7-2 to TRBJ2-7; D might be TRBD2 (5 bases). The CDR3 length is 15 residues. The V gene lost 2 bases and the J gene lost 2 bases, with 13 bases spanning the gap. CDR1 is SGHTA, CDR2 FQGNSA, per germline. The CDR3 region is CASSLPGSLAYEQYF. The CDR3 DNA follows: TGTGCCAGCAGCTTACCGGGAAGCCTGGCCTACGAGCAGTACTTC.

This clonotype turned up a few times. CDR3 in amino acids: CASSQAQGQNSPLHF. Written as DNA, the CDR3 is TGTGCCAGCAGCCAGGCACAGGGTCAGAATTCACCCCTCCACTTT. The chain joins TRBV4-2 to TRBJ1-6, with D possibly matching TRBD1 (6 bases). The CDR3 totals 15 residues. Germline CDR1 is LGHNA and CDR2 is YNFKEQ. V dropped 3 bases and J dropped 7 bases, with 13 bases sitting between them.

This clonotype was found many times. The chain's CDR3 is CSAKGQGDSPLHF. The CDR3 DNA reads as TGCAGTGCCAAGGGACAGGGGGATTCACCCCTCCACTTT. The chain has TRBV20-1 and TRBJ1-6; 11 nucleotides line up with TRBD1. V trimming: 6 bases; J trimming: 8 bases; junction bases outside the gene matches: 3. Germline V gives CDR1 DFQATT, CDR2 SNEGSKA (reference sequence). The CDR3 covers 13 residues.

The chain employs TRBV6-5 and TRBJ1-1; D is unresolved. Trimming took 2 bases from V and 8 from J, leaving 12 bases between them. Germline assignment: CDR1 MNHEY and CDR2 SVGAGI. The CDR3 runs 13 residues. The CDR3 nucleotides are TGTGCCAGCAGTTACGGGTTCGGGGAGGAAGCTTTCTTT. Its protein is CASSYGFGEEAFF.

V and J are TRBV4-1 and TRBJ2-5; D is ambiguous. Between the trimmed V and J ends, which lost 0 bases and 5 bases, there was a span of 10 bases. Germline V gene lookup returns CDR1 MGHRA and CDR2 YSYEKL. The CDR3 has 14 amino acids. The CDR3 region is CASSQDVGYETQYF. The CDR3, as DNA: TGCGCCAGCAGCCAAGATGTCGGTTATGAGACCCAGTACTTC.

This clonotype was recorded at least ten times. The chain has TRBV7-8 and TRBJ2-3; D is unresolved. Germline V gene sequence: CDR1 SGHVS, CDR2 FQNEAQ. Trimming stripped 0 bases from V and 2 bases from J, with 18 bases between. The CDR3 loop spans 18 amino acids. The CDR3 loop reads CASSLAYYEASLTDTQYF. CDR3 nucleotides: TGTGCCAGCAGCTTAGCTTATTACGAGGCCTCTCTCACAGATACGCAGTATTTT.

This clonotype was found many times. V is TRBV7-2 and J is TRBJ2-3; D gene ambiguous. Germline assignment: CDR1 SGHTA and CDR2 FQGNSA. V was trimmed by 6 bases and J by 2 bases, leaving 12 bases between them. CDR3 size: 14 residues. The CDR3 spells CASRQEALTDTQYF. In nucleotides, the CDR3 is TGTGCCAGCAGGCAGGAAGCTCTCACAGATACGCAGTATTTT.

This clonotype was seen at least ten times. DNA of the CDR3: TGTGCCAGCAGCTTAGGCCCCGGGACAGATAATTCACCCCTCCACTTT. It codes for CASSLGPGTDNSPLHF. The chain uses TRBV7-2 and TRBJ1-6; 7 bases fit TRBD1. CDR1 is SGHTA and CDR2 is FQGNSA in the germline V gene. This CDR3 comprises 16 residues. V lost 1 base and J lost 5; bases outside the gene matches: 5.

This clonotype has more than one count but fewer than ten. The V gene is TRBV7-8, the J gene TRBJ1-3; no clear D gene. The CDR3 consists of 15 residues. Trimming removed 1 base at V and 0 bases at J, with 7 bases between. Germline-derived CDR1 and CDR2 are SGHVS and FQNEAQ. Here the CDR3 reads CASSLDLSSGNTIYF. In DNA, the CDR3 is TGTGCCAGCAGCTTAGATCTCAGCTCTGGAAACACCATATATTTT.

This clonotype was recorded at least ten times. This chain joins TRBV7-9 and TRBJ2-7; D gene uncertain. The CDR3 sequence is 13 residues long. The V end was cut by 3 bases, the J end by 0 bases, with 6 bases between. Germline V CDR1 and CDR2: SEHNR, FQNEAQ (reference sequence). The CDR3 loop is CASSFISSYEQYF. CDR3 in DNA: TGTGCCAGCAGCTTCATCAGCTCCTACGAGCAGTACTTC.

This clonotype has a count of ten or more. The CDR3 DNA reads TGTGCCAGCAGCCCGGCCCGGCACGATGGCTACACCTTC. This encodes CASSPARHDGYTF. The V call is TRBV11-2, the J call TRBJ1-2; D is unclear. The germline CDR1 and CDR2 sequences are SGHAT and FQNNGV. With 5 bases removed from V and 6 bases from J, the gap between germline ends came to 13 bases. This CDR3 is built from 13 residues.

This clonotype was seen ten or more times. The chain has TRBV7-2 and TRBJ2-1, with 8 bases fitting TRBD2. V shed 5 bases, J shed 7 bases, and the junction held 13 bases outside the gene matches. CDR1 is SGHTA and CDR2 is FQGNSA in the germline V gene. The CDR3 is 16 residues long. Here the CDR3 reads CASSRGLAGVGNEQFF. The CDR3, as DNA: TGTGCCAGCAGCCGGGGGCTAGCGGGCGTTGGGAATGAGCAGTTCTTC.

There are a few counts of this clonotype. V and J are TRBV4-3 and TRBJ1-6; 7 bases are a match to TRBD1. CDR1 LGHNA and CDR2 YSLEER come from the germline V gene. The CDR3 is 14 residues long. V lost 4 bases to trimming and J lost 8 bases; unmatched junction nucleotides: 5. CDR3 bases: TGCGCCAGCAGCCTAGGACAGGTCGATTCACCCCTCCACTTT. The encoded protein is CASSLGQVDSPLHF.

This clonotype turned up a few times. The CDR3: CASSLADYTDTQYF. The CDR3, as DNA: TGTGCCAGCAGCTTGGCTGACTACACAGATACGCAGTATTTT. V gene TRBV5-4 combines with J gene TRBJ2-3; possibly TRBD2 for D (5 bases). Trimming took 0 bases from V and 2 from J, leaving 7 bases between them. The CDR3 loop spans 14 amino acids. In germline, CDR1 is SGHNT, CDR2 YYREEE (reference sequence).

This chain connects TRBV20-1 to TRBJ2-5; a possible D gene is TRBD1 (6 bases). CDR1 and CDR2 (germline): DFQATT, SNEGSKA (reference sequence). There are 14 residues in the CDR3. The V end lost 0 bases, the J end lost 8 bases, and 16 bases lay between the germline ends. The CDR3 DNA reads as TGCAGTGCTAGAGACTCCACAGGGTTCGTAACCCAGTACTTC. Translated: CSARDSTGFVTQYF.

This clonotype came up many times. The V and J genes are TRBV7-2 and TRBJ2-5, with no clear D. The ends were cut back, 5 bases at V and 3 bases at J, with 16 bases in the middle. The length of the CDR3 is 15 residues. CDR1 is SGHTA, CDR2 FQGNSA, per germline. CDR3 nucleotide sequence: TGTGCCAGCAGCCCGCTAGGCCAGCGTGAAGAGACCCAGTACTTC. Its translation is CASSPLGQREETQYF.